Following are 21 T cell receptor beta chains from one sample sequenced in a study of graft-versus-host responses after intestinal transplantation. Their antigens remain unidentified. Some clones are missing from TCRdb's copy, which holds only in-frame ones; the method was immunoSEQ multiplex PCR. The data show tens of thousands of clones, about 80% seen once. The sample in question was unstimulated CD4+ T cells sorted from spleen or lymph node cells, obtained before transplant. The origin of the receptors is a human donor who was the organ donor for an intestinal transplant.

CDR3 DNA: TGCGCCAGCAGCCAGCAGGGAAACACTGAAGCTTTCTTT. This gives the protein CASSQQGNTEAFF. The chain employs TRBV5-1 and TRBJ1-1; a possible D gene is TRBD1 (5 bases). Germline V gives CDR1 SGHRS, CDR2 YFSETQ. The V end lost 4 bases, the J end lost 2 bases, and 9 bases lay between the germline ends. The CDR3 covers 13 residues.

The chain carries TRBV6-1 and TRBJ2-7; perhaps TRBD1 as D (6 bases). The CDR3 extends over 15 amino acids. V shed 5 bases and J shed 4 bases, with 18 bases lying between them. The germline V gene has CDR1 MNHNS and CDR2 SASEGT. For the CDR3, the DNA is TGTGCCAGCAGTAACCTCAGGGGCGGCCCTTACGAGCAGTACGTC. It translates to CASSNLRGGPYEQYV.

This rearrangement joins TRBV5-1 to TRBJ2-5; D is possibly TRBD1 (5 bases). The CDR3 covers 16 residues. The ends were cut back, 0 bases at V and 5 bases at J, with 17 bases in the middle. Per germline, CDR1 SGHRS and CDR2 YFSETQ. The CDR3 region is CASSLAGIGVGETQYF. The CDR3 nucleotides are TGCGCCAGCAGCTTGGCAGGGATTGGCGTCGGTGAGACCCAGTACTTC.

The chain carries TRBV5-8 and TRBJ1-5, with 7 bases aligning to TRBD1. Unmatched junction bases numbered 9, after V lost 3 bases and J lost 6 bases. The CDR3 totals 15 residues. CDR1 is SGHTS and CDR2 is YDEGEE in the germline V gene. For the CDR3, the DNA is TGTGCCAGCAGCTCAGGACAGGTTCAGGGTCAGCCCCAGCATTTT. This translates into CASSSGQVQGQPQHF.

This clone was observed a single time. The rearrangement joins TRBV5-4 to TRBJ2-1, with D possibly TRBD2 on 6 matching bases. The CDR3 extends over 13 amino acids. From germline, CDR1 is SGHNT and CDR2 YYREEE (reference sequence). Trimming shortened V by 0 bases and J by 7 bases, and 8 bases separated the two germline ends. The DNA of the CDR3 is TGTGCCAGCAGCTTGGCGGGGAGGAATGAGCAGTTCTTC. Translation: CASSLAGRNEQFF.

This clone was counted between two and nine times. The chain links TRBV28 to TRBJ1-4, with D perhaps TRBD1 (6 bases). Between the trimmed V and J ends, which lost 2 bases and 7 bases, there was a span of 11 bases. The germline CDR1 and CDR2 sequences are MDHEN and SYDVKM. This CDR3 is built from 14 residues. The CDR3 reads CASSLGGLAEKLFF. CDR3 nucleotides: TGTGCCAGCAGTTTAGGGGGCCTCGCTGAAAAACTGTTTTTT.

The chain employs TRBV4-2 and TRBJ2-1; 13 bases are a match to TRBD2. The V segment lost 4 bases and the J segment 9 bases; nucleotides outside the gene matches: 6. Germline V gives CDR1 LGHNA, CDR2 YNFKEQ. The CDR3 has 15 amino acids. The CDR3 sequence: CASSPGLAGNPEQFF. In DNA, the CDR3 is TGTGCCAGCAGCCCGGGACTAGCGGGGAATCCTGAGCAGTTCTTC.

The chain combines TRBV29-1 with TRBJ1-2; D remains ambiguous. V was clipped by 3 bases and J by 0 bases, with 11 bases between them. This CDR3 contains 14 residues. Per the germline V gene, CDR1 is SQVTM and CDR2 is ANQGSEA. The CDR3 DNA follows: TGCAGCGTTGATCTGGTGCGAACTAACTATGGCTACACCTTC. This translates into CSVDLVRTNYGYTF.

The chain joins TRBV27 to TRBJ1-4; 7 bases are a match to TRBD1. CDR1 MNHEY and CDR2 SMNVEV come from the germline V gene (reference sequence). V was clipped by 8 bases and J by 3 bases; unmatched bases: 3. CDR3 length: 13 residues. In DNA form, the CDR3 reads TGTGCCAGCCGGGACAGCTCTAATGAAAAACTGTTTTTT. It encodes CASRDSSNEKLFF. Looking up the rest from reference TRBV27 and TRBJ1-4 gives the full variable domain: EAQVTQNPRYLITVTGKKLTVTCSQNMNHEYMSWYRQDPGLGLRQIYYSMNVEVTDKGDVPEGYKVSRKEKRNFPLILESPSPNQTSLYFCASRDSSNEKLFFGSGTQLSVL.

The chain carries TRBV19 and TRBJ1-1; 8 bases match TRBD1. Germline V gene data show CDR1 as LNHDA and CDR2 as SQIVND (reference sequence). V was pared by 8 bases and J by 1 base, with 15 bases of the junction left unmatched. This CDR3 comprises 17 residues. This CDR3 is CASLSMRAGGANTEAFF. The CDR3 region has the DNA TGTGCCAGTCTATCAATGCGGGCAGGGGGCGCGAACACTGAAGCTTTCTTT.

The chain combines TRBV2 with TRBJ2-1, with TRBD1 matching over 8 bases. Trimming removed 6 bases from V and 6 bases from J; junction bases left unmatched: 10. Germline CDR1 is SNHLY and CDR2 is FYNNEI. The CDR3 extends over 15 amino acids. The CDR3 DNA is TGTGCCAGCAGGGGACAGGCAGCCGCGGTCAATGAGCAGTTCTTC. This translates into CASRGQAAAVNEQFF.

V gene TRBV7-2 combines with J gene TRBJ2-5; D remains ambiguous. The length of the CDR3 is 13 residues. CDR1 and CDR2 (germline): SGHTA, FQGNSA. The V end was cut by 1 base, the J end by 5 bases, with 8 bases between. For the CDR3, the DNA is TGTGCCAGCAGCTTAGGCGGCCGGGAGACCCAGTACTTC. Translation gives CASSLGGRETQYF.

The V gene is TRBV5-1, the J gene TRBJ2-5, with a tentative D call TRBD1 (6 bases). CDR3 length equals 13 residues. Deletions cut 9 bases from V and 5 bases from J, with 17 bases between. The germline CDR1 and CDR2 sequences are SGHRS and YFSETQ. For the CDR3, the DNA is TGCGCCACTGCACAGGGAGTAGGGGAGACCCAGTACTTC. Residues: CATAQGVGETQYF.

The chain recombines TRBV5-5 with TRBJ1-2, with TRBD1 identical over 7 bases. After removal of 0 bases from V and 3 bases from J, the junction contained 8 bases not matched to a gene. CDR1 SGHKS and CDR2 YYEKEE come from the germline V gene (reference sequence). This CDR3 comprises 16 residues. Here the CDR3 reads CASSLETGSLYYGYTF. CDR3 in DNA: TGTGCCAGCAGCTTGGAGACAGGGAGTCTCTACTATGGCTACACCTTC.

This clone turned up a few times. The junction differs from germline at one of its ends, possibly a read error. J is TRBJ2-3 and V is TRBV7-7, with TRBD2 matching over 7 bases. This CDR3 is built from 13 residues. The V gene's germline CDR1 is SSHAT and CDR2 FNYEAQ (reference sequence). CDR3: CASSREASGTQYF. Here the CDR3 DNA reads TGTGCTAGCAGCCGTGAGGCTAGCGGCACGCAGTATTTT.

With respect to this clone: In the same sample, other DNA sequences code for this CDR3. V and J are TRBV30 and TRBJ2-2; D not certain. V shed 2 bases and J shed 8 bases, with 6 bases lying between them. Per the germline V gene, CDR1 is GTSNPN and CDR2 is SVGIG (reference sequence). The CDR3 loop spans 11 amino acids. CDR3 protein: CAWSPRGELFF. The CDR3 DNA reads TGTGCCTGGAGTCCCCGGGGGGAGCTGTTTTTT.

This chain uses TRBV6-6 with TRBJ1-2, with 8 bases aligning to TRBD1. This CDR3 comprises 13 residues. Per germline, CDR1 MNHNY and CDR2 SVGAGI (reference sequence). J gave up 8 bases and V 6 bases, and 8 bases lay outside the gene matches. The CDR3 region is CASSAGTGYGYTF. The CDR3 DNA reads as TGTGCCAGCAGCGCCGGGACAGGATACGGCTACACCTTC.

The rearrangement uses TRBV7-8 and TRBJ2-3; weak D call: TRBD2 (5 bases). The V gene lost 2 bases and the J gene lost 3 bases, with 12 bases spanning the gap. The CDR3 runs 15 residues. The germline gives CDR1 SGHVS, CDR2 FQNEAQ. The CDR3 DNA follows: TGTGCCAGCAGCTTACGGGATTGGCAGACAGATACGCAGTATTTT. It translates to CASSLRDWQTDTQYF.

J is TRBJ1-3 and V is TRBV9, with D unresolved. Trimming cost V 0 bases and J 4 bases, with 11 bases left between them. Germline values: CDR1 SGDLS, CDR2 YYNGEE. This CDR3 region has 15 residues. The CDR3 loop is CASSVGSFSGNTIYF. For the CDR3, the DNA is TGTGCCAGCAGCGTAGGTTCGTTCTCCGGAAACACCATATATTTT.

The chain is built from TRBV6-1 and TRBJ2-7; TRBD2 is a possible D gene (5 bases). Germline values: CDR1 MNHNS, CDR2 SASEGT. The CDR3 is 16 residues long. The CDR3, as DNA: TGTGCCAGCAGCGAAGGGCCGGGCTGGAGGACCTACGAGCAGTACGTC. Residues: CASSEGPGWRTYEQYV.

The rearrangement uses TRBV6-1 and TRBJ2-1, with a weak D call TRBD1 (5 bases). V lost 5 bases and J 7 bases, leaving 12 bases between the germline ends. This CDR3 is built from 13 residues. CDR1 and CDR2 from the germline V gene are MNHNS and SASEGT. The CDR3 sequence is CASSTSPGNEQFF. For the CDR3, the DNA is TGTGCCAGCAGTACGAGCCCAGGGAATGAGCAGTTCTTC.